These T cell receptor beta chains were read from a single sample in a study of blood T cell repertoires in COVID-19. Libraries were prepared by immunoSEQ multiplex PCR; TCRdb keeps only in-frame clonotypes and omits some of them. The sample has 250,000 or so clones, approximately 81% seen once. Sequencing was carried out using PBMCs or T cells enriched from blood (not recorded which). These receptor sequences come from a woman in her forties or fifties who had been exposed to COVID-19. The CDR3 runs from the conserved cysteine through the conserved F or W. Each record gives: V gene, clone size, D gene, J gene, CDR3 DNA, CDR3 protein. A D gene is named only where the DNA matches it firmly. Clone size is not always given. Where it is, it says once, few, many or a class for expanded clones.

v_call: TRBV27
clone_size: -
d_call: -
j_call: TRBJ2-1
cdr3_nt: TGTGCCAGCAGTGCCGGGACATGGTATGAGCAGTTCTTC
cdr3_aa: CASSAGTWYEQFF

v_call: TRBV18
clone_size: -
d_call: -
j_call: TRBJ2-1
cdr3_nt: TGTGCCAGCTCACCAGGGCGGGTGTCCAATCAGTTCTTC
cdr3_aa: CASSPGRVSNQFF

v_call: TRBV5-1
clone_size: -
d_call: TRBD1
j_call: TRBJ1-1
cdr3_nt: TGCGCCAGCAGCCCAGGACAGGGCACTGAAGCTTTCTTT
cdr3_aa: CASSPGQGTEAFF

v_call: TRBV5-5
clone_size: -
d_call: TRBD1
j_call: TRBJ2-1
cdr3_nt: TGTGCCAGCAGCCAAACCACAGGGGGTGTGTTTGATGAGCAGTTCTTC
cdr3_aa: CASSQTTGGVFDEQFF

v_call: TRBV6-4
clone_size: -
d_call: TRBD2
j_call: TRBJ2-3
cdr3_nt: TGTGCCAGCAGTGACTCCCCCCCCACTAGCGGGGGGGCTGATACGCAGTATTTT
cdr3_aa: CASSDSPPTSGGADTQYF

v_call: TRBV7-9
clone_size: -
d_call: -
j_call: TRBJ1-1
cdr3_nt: TGTGCCAGCAGCGTTGGACAAGTAGACACTGAAGCTTTCTTT
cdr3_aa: CASSVGQVDTEAFF

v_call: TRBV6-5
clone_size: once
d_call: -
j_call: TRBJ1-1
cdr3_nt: TGTGCCAGCTCAGACTGGGAGGAAGCTTTCTTT
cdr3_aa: CASSDWEEAFF

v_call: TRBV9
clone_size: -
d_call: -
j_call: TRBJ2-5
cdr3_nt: TGTGCCAGCAGCGCCCAGGGCCAAGAGACCCAGTACTTC
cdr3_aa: CASSAQGQETQYF

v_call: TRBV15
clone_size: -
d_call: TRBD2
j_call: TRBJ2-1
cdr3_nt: TGTGCCACCAGCAGAGGACTAGCGGGGCCCTACAATGAGCAGTTCTTC
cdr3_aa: CATSRGLAGPYNEQFF

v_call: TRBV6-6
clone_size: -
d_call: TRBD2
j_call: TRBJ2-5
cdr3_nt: TGTGCCAGCAGCCTTACTAGCGGGGGGGGGACCCAGTACTTC
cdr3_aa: CASSLTSGGGTQYF

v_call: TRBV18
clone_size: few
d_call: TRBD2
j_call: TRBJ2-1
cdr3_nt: TGTGCCAGCTCACCACCAAGGACTAGCGGTCCGAGCTCCTACAATGAGCAGTTCTTC
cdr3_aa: CASSPPRTSGPSSYNEQFF

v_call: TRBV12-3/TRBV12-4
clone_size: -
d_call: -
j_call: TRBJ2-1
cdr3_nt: TGTGCCAGCAGTTTTCGGTACGAGCAGTTCTTC
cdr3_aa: CASSFRYEQFF

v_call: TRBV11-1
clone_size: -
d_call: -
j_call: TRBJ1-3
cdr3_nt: TGTGCCAGCAGCTTCAGGTCCTCTGGAAACACCATATATTTT
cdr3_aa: CASSFRSSGNTIYF

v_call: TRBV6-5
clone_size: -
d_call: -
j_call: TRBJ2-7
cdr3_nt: TGTGCCAGCAGTCCAACCTACGAGCAGTACTTC
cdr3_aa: CASSPTYEQYF

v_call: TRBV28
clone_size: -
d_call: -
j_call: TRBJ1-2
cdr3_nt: TGTGCCAGCAGTTTATTCGGCGGGAGGGGTGGCTACACCTTC
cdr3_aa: CASSLFGGRGGYTF

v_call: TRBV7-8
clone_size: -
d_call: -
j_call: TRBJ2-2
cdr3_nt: TGTGCCAGCAGCTTAGGACAGTACACCGGGGAGCTGTTTTTT
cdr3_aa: CASSLGQYTGELFF

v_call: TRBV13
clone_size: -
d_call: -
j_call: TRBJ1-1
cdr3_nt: TGTGCCAGCAGCTTGAGAGGGAGCCCTGAAGCTTTCTTT
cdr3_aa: CASSLRGSPEAFF

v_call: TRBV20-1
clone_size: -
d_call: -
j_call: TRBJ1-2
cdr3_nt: TGCAGTGCTAGTACGGGCTATGGCTACACCTTC
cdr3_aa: CSASTGYGYTF

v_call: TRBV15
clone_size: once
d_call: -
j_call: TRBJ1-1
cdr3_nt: TGTGCCACCAGTGTGGTCAGGGGGAACACTGAAGCTTTCTTT
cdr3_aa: CATSVVRGNTEAFF

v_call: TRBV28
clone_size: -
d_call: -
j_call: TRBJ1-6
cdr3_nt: TGTGCCAGCAGTTTGGTGCAGCGGACTCCTTTGTACCATTCACCCCTCCACTTT
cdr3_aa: CASSLVQRTPLYHSPLHF

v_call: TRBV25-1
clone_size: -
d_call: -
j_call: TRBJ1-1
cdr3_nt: TGTGCCAGCAGTGAATCGTTGACAGCTGAAGCTTTCTTT
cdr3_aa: CASSESLTAEAFF

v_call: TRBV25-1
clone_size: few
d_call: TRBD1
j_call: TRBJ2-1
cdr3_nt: TGTGCCAGCACTGCGACCGGGACAGGCTCCTACAATGAGCAGTTCTTC
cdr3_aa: CASTATGTGSYNEQFF

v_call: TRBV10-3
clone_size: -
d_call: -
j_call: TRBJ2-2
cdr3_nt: TGTGCCATCAGTCCAGGGTCCGGGGAGCTGTTTTTT
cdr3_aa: CAISPGSGELFF

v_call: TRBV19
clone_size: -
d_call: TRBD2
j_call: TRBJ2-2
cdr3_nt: TGTGCCAGTAGTATTAGCGGGGGGGCCGCCGGGGAGCTGTTTTTT
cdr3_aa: CASSISGGAAGELFF

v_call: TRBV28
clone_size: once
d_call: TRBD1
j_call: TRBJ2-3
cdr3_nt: TGTGCCAGCAGTCTGACAGGGGCAGATACGCAGTATTTT
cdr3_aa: CASSLTGADTQYF

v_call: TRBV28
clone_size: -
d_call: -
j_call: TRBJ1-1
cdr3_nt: TGTGCCAGCGGAGTGACAGCTCCCACCGAAGCTTTCTTT
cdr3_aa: CASGVTAPTEAFF

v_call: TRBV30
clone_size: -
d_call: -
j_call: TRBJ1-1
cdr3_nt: TGTGCCTGGAGTGTACAGGACCATCGGAATGCTTTCTTT
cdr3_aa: CAWSVQDHRNAFF

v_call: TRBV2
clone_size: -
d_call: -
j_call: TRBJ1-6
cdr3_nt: TGTGCCATCTTGAGACAGGAAAATTCACCCCTCCACTTT
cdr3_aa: CAILRQENSPLHF

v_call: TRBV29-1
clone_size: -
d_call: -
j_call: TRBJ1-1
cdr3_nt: TGCAGCGTTGAACGGGGGGCCCGACGAGCTTTCTTT
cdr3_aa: CSVERGARRAFF

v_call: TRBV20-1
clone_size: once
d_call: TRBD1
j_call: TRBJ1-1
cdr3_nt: TGCAGGGGGACAGCGAACACTGAAGCTTTCTTT
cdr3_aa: CRGTANTEAFF

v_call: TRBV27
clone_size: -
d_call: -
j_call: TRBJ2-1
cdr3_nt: TGTGCCAGCAGTTACGGGGTGGAGAGTGAGCAGTTCTTC
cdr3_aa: CASSYGVESEQFF

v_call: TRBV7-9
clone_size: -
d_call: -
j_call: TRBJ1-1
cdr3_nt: TGTGCCAGCAGCTTAGGCCCATTGAGGGATGAAGCTTTCTTT
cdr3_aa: CASSLGPLRDEAFF

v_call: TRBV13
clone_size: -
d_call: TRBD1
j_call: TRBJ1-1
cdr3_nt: TGTGCCAGCAGTCCTACAGGGGGAACTGAAGCTTTCTTT
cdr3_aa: CASSPTGGTEAFF

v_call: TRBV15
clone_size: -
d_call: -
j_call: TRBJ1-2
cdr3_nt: TGTGCCACCAGCTTCCCACCCGGGATACCGTCACCTTATGGCTACACCTTC
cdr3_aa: CATSFPPGIPSPYGYTF

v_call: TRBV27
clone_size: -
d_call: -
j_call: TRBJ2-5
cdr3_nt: TGTGCCACCCGGAGGGGCCAAGAGACCCAGTACTTC
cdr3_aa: CATRRGQETQYF

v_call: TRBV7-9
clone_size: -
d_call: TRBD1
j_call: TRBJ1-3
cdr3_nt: TGTGCCAGCAGCTCTAGGCAAGACAGGGACTCTGGAAACACCATATATTTT
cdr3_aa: CASSSRQDRDSGNTIYF

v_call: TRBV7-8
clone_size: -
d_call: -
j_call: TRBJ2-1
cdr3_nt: TGTGCCAGCAGCTTAGGGGACATCTCCTACAATGAGCAGTTCTTC
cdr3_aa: CASSLGDISYNEQFF

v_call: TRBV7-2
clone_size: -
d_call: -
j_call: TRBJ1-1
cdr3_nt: TGTGCCAGCAGCGGACAGCTGAACACTGAAGCTTTCTTT
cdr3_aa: CASSGQLNTEAFF

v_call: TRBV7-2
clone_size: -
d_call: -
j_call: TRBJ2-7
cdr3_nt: TGTGCCAGCAGCTTAGCGTCGGGACTTATCTACGAGCAGTACTTC
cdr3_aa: CASSLASGLIYEQYF

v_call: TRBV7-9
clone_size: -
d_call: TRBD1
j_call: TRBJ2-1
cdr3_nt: TGTGCCAGCAGCCCTGGACAGGGGGGGGCGAATGAGCAGTTCTTC
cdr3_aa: CASSPGQGGANEQFF

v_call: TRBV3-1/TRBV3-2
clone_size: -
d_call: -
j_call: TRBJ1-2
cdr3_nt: TGTGCCAGCAGCCACCGCCCTACCGGTGGCTACACCTTC
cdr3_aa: CASSHRPTGGYTF

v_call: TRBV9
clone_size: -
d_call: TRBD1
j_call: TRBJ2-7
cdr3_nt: TGTGCCAGCAGCGTCGGGACAGGGAACTACGAGCAGTACTTC
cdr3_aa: CASSVGTGNYEQYF

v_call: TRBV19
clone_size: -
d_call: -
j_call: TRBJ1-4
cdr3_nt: TGTGCCAGCCGAAAGGGGAAAGCAGATGCAACTAATGAAAAACTGTTTTTT
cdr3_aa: CASRKGKADATNEKLFF

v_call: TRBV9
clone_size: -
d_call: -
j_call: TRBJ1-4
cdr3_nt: TGTGCCAGCAGCTCAACCGGTGAAAAACTGTTTTTT
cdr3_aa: CASSSTGEKLFF

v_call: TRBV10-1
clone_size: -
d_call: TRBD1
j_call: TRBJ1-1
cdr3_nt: TGCGCCGGCACAATGGGACAGAGAGTGACTGAAGCTTTCTTT
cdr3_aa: CAGTMGQRVTEAFF

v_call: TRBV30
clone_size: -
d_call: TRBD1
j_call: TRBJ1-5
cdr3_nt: TGTGCCTGGAGTGACGCGGGACAGGGTTTTCAGCCCCAGCATTTT
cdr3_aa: CAWSDAGQGFQPQHF

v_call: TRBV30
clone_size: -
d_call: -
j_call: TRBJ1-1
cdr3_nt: TGTGCCTGGAGTAACGGGGTCGTGGGGAAGGCTTTCTTT
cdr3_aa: CAWSNGVVGKAFF

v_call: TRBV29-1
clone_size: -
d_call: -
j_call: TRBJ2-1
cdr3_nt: TGCAGCGTGGCGGCCCCGGGTCACGTTGAGCAGTTCTTC
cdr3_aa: CSVAAPGHVEQFF

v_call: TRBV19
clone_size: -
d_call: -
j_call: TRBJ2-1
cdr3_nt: TGTGCCAGTAGTATGGGGGGAACCCTCTACAATGAGCAGTTCTTC
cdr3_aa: CASSMGGTLYNEQFF

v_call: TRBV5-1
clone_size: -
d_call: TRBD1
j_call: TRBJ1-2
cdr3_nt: TGCGCCAGCAGCTTGGACAGGGGAGACAACTATGGCTACACCTTC
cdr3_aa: CASSLDRGDNYGYTF